The T cell receptor beta chain described here comes from a study of T cell responses to AZD1222 COVID-19 vaccine. As regards this clone: The antigen remains undetermined.

Sequencing used immunoSEQ multiplex PCR; TCRdb keeps in-frame clones, though not all of them. The sample includes 120,000 or so clones, around nine tenths of them seen just once. Study-wide results and caveats: Donors were chiefly white British, with a greater number of females, and clonal diversity was perhaps underestimated.

This CDR3 is 15 amino acids long. V gave up 3 bases and J gave up 5 bases; unmatched junction bases: 6. Germline V gene data show CDR1 as WNHNN and CDR2 as SYGVQD (reference sequence). The rearrangement links TRBV10-1 to TRBJ2-1, with TRBD1 identical over 8 bases. The sequenced sample was peripheral blood, obtained on day 0 of AZD1222 vaccination. This TCR was sampled from an adult in good health. The CDR3: CASSDRTGPDNEQFF. The DNA for the CDR3 is TGCGCCAGCAGTGACCGGACAGGGCCTGACAATGAGCAGTTCTTC.